A selection of T cell receptor beta chains follows, all from one sample in a study of blood T cell repertoires in COVID-19. Only in-frame clones appear in the TCRdb table, and some are missing; sequencing was by immunoSEQ multiplex PCR. The sample contains fewer than 75,000 clones, 86% of which appear only once. Source material: peripheral blood. These receptors were taken from a man aged 45-65 years with active COVID-19. The CDR3 runs from the conserved cysteine through the conserved F or W. The D gene is left open where the match is weak. Rows give clone size only sometimes, using once, few, many, or a class for an expanded clone.

J: TRBJ2-1; size: NA; V: TRBV19; D: NA; DNA: TGTGCCAGTAAGGACGGGACTTTCTACAATGAGCAGTTCTTC; CDR3: CASKDGTFYNEQFF
J: TRBJ1-6; size: NA; V: TRBV2; D: NA; DNA: TGTGCCAGTCGAGGAGGCAATTCACCCCTCCACTTT; CDR3: CASRGGNSPLHF
J: TRBJ2-2; size: once; V: TRBV12-3/TRBV12-4; D: NA; DNA: TGTGCCAGCGGTCGGGGAGGCACCGGGGAGCTGTTTTTT; CDR3: CASGRGGTGELFF
J: TRBJ1-3; size: NA; V: TRBV3-1/TRBV3-2; D: NA; DNA: TGTGCCAGCAGCCAGCAAGGAGGGGGAGGGGGAAACACCATATATTTT; CDR3: CASSQQGGGGGNTIYF
J: TRBJ1-4; size: NA; V: TRBV7-8; D: TRBD1; DNA: TGTGCCAGCAGCTTAGCGCGGACAGGTAGAAATGAAAAACTGTTTTTT; CDR3: CASSLARTGRNEKLFF
J: TRBJ1-2; size: once; V: TRBV6-1; D: NA; DNA: TGTGCCAGCAGTGAATCCCCGGGCCCACATGCGGGTGGCTACACCTTC; CDR3: CASSESPGPHAGGYTF
J: TRBJ1-4; size: few; V: TRBV9; D: TRBD1; DNA: TGTGCCAGCAGCGAGGGACAGAGAAATGAAAAACTGTTTTTT; CDR3: CASSEGQRNEKLFF
J: TRBJ2-5; size: NA; V: TRBV5-4; D: NA; DNA: TGTGCCAGCAGCCTACAGGTTCAAGAGACCCAGTACTTC; CDR3: CASSLQVQETQYF
J: TRBJ2-3; size: NA; V: TRBV7-3; D: NA; DNA: TGTGCCAGCAGCATATGGCAGGCAGATACGCAGTATTTT; CDR3: CASSIWQADTQYF
J: TRBJ1-1; size: NA; V: TRBV18; D: TRBD1; DNA: TGTGCCAGCTCACCGTCTAGACAGGGAGAAGCTTTCTTT; CDR3: CASSPSRQGEAFF
J: TRBJ2-5; size: NA; V: TRBV5-1; D: TRBD2; DNA: TGCGCCAGCAGCTCTAGCGGGAGGAGAGAGACCCAGTACTTC; CDR3: CASSSSGRRETQYF
J: TRBJ2-1; size: NA; V: TRBV6-5; D: TRBD2; DNA: TGTGCCAGCAGCAGACTAGCGGGAGGGCCCGGTGAGCAGTTCTTC; CDR3: CASSRLAGGPGEQFF
J: TRBJ2-2; size: NA; V: TRBV6-5; D: NA; DNA: TGTGCCAGCAGTTACGGCGGGACAGTAGGCACCGGGGAGCTGTTTTTT; CDR3: CASSYGGTVGTGELFF
J: TRBJ1-2; size: NA; V: TRBV9; D: NA; DNA: TGTGCCAGCAGCGTAGGTTCTTTACACAACTATGGCTACACCTTC; CDR3: CASSVGSLHNYGYTF
J: TRBJ1-3; size: NA; V: TRBV4-1; D: NA; DNA: TGCGCCAGCAGCCAAGGGGTCGGGAGCTCTGGAAACACCATATATTTT; CDR3: CASSQGVGSSGNTIYF
J: TRBJ2-3; size: NA; V: TRBV27; D: NA; DNA: TGTGCCAGCAGCCGAGGTGCTAGCTGGCGGGATACGCAGTATTTT; CDR3: CASSRGASWRDTQYF
J: TRBJ2-5; size: few; V: TRBV4-2; D: NA; DNA: TGTGCCAGCAGCCAAGATCTCCCGGCAGGGCAAGAGACCCAGTACTTC; CDR3: CASSQDLPAGQETQYF
J: TRBJ2-2; size: NA; V: TRBV4-1; D: TRBD2; DNA: TGCGCCAGCAGCCACGACACTAGCGGGAGTTACACCGGGGAGCTGTTTTTT; CDR3: CASSHDTSGSYTGELFF
J: TRBJ1-5; size: few; V: TRBV29-1; D: NA; DNA: TGCAGCGTTGCGGACAGAAACAATCAGCCCCAGCATTTT; CDR3: CSVADRNNQPQHF
J: TRBJ1-2; size: once; V: TRBV7-9; D: TRBD1; DNA: TGTGCCAGCAGCTTATCAACGACAGGGGAGGTTGGTGGCTACACCTTC; CDR3: CASSLSTTGEVGGYTF
J: TRBJ2-3; size: NA; V: TRBV19; D: NA; DNA: TGTGCCAGTAGTATTCAGGGGACCAACCCCACAGATACGCAGTATTTT; CDR3: CASSIQGTNPTDTQYF
J: TRBJ2-1; size: NA; V: TRBV2; D: TRBD2; DNA: TGTGCCAGCAGTGAGGCTAGCGGGCCGGCAATGAAGCAGTTCTTC; CDR3: CASSEASGPAMKQFF
J: TRBJ1-6; size: NA; V: TRBV10-3; D: TRBD1; DNA: TGTGCCATCAGCCAACAGGGGGACTTTGGGTCACCCCTCCACTTT; CDR3: CAISQQGDFGSPLHF
J: TRBJ2-7; size: NA; V: TRBV15; D: TRBD2; DNA: TGTGCCACCAGCAGAGTGAGCGGGACCTACGAGCAGTACTTC; CDR3: CATSRVSGTYEQYF
J: TRBJ2-3; size: NA; V: TRBV28; D: TRBD2; DNA: TGTGCCAGCAGTCCCCGACTAGCGGGGAGCACAGATACGCAGTATTTT; CDR3: CASSPRLAGSTDTQYF
J: TRBJ2-1; size: NA; V: TRBV10-3; D: TRBD2; DNA: TGTGCCATCAGTAGGGAAAATGGGGACTACTACAATGAGCAGTTCTTC; CDR3: CAISRENGDYYNEQFF
J: TRBJ2-5; size: NA; V: TRBV18; D: NA; DNA: TGTGCCAGCTCCCGTAACAGCGGCCAAGAGACCCAGTACTTC; CDR3: CASSRNSGQETQYF
J: TRBJ1-1; size: NA; V: TRBV3-1/TRBV3-2; D: NA; DNA: TGTGCCAGCAGCCACTTACACGGGACACTGAAAGCTTTCTTT; CDR3: CASSHLHGTLKAFF
J: TRBJ2-5; size: NA; V: TRBV9; D: NA; DNA: TGTGCCAGCAGCGTAGGGTCTAGCACCGGGACCCAGTACTTC; CDR3: CASSVGSSTGTQYF
J: TRBJ2-2; size: NA; V: TRBV29-1; D: TRBD2; DNA: TGCAGCGTTGCCCGGGGGGGTCCGAACACCGGGGAGCTGTTTTTT; CDR3: CSVARGGPNTGELFF
J: TRBJ2-3; size: NA; V: TRBV7-2; D: NA; DNA: TGTGCCAGCAGCCCGGGGAGATTACGCACAGATACGCAGTATTTT; CDR3: CASSPGRLRTDTQYF
J: TRBJ2-2; size: NA; V: TRBV12-3/TRBV12-4; D: NA; DNA: TGTGCCAGCAGTTCAAGGAGTTTCGGGGAGCTGTTTTTT; CDR3: CASSSRSFGELFF
J: TRBJ2-2; size: NA; V: TRBV19; D: NA; DNA: TGTGCCAGTACCCCTCGCGCCGGGGAGCTGTTTTTT; CDR3: CASTPRAGELFF
J: TRBJ1-2; size: NA; V: TRBV11-3; D: TRBD1; DNA: TGTGCCAGCAGCGGACAGGGGAGAGGCTATGGCTACACCTTC; CDR3: CASSGQGRGYGYTF
J: TRBJ1-6; size: NA; V: TRBV6-5; D: TRBD1; DNA: TGTGCCAGCAGTTGGGGACAGGCCAATTCACCCCTCCACTTT; CDR3: CASSWGQANSPLHF
J: TRBJ2-3; size: once; V: TRBV19; D: NA; DNA: TGTGCCAGTAGTATAAAGGGAGGGGGGATTGATACGCAGTATTTT; CDR3: CASSIKGGGIDTQYF
J: TRBJ1-4; size: NA; V: TRBV7-5; D: NA; DNA: TGTGCCAGAAGCCCCTCACCGCTTGACTTCCGGGGGTATGCAGCTAATGAAAAACTGTTTTTT; CDR3: CARSPSPLDFRGYAANEKLFF
J: TRBJ2-2; size: NA; V: TRBV2; D: NA; DNA: TGTGCCAGCAGTACAAGTCCGGGATTGAACACCGGGGAGCTGTTTTTT; CDR3: CASSTSPGLNTGELFF
J: TRBJ2-3; size: NA; V: TRBV2; D: TRBD2; DNA: TGTGCCAGCACCGCGGGCGGGGGGCGCACAGATACGCAGTATTTT; CDR3: CASTAGGGRTDTQYF